These 22 T cell receptor beta chains share one sample of origin, sequenced in a study of blood T cells in healthy people across ages. PCR was performed a second time for about 6 to 12 cycles using a sample-barcoded 5' primer and a J-beta primer mix. MiXCR, run by TCRdb on the 5' RACE reads, gives a single entry per CDR3 protein. The repertoire has approximately 1.5 million distinct CDR3 sequences, 35% to 45% of them found once; the top ten carry about 4.1%. Sequences were obtained from blood. Receptors were obtained from a woman aged 18-35 years in good health.

This clonotype has only a few counts. This rearrangement joins TRBV25-1 to TRBJ2-4, with D perhaps TRBD1 or TRBD2 (5 bases each). The tail of the sequence fits TRBJ2-7 better, so the J call may be wrong. The CDR3 consists of 15 residues. Germline-derived CDR1 and CDR2 are MGHDK and SYGVNS. CDR3: CASSELGTASYEQYF. In nucleotides, the CDR3 is TGTGCCAGCAGTGAATTGGGGACGGCGTCCTACGAGCAGTACTTC.

This clonotype was counted only a few times. The rearrangement uses TRBV27 and TRBJ2-7, with 7 nucleotides matching TRBD1. Germline V gives CDR1 MNHEY, CDR2 SMNVEV (reference sequence). Germline trimming cut 5 bases from V and 0 bases from J; bases unmatched to any gene: 4. The CDR3 length is 14 residues. The CDR3 DNA reads as TGTGCCAGCAGTGTGGGACAGTACTCCTACGAGCAGTACTTC. It encodes CASSVGQYSYEQYF.

This chain links TRBV2 with TRBJ1-5; D not resolved. The length of the CDR3 is 13 residues. V gave up 4 bases and J gave up 6 bases, with 10 bases separating them. CDR1 is SNHLY, CDR2 FYNNEI, per germline. In DNA, the CDR3 is TGTGCCAGCAGTGGTACGGCGGGTCAGCCCCAGCATTTT. This sequence encodes CASSGTAGQPQHF.

A remark on this clonotype: One junction end disagrees with the germline gene, perhaps due to a read error. The rearrangement links TRBV20-1 to TRBJ2-1, with TRBD1 matching 9 bases. Germline assignment: CDR1 DFQATT and CDR2 SNEGSKA (reference sequence). The CDR3 loop spans 14 amino acids. This chain's CDR3 is CGARGDREIYEQFF. CDR3 in DNA: TGCGGTGCTAGAGGGGACAGGGAGATTTACGAGCAGTTCTTC.

The J gene is TRBJ1-2, the V gene TRBV29-1, with TRBD1 identical over 8 bases. V was pared by 8 bases and J by 7 bases, with 12 bases of the junction left unmatched. This CDR3 contains 13 residues. CDR1 is SQVTM and CDR2 is ANQGSEA in the germline V gene. CDR3 protein: CSTLTGEQFGYTF. The CDR3 DNA reads TGCAGCACACTGACAGGGGAGCAGTTTGGCTACACCTTC.

This clonotype was found a few times. The chain is built from TRBV20-1 and TRBJ1-5; D not resolved. Germline CDR1 is DFQATT and CDR2 is SNEGSKA (reference sequence). V was pared by 3 bases and J by 3 bases, with 9 bases between. CDR3 length equals 13 residues. The CDR3, as DNA: TGCAGTGCTAGGCCCAGTATCAATCAGCCCCAGCATTTT. This translates into CSARPSINQPQHF.

CDR3 DNA: TGTGCCAGCAGTTATGGGACACTAAAATACAATGAGCAGTTCTTC. Translated, it gives CASSYGTLKYNEQFF. The chain uses TRBV6-5 and TRBJ2-1; tentative D call: TRBD1 (6 bases). The V gene's germline CDR1 is MNHEY and CDR2 SVGAGI. The ends were cut back, 3 bases at V and 4 bases at J, with 13 bases in the middle. CDR3 size: 15 residues.

V is TRBV9 and J is TRBJ2-5, with 13 bases aligning to TRBD2. In germline, CDR1 is SGDLS, CDR2 YYNGEE. The CDR3 runs 16 residues. With 4 bases clipped from V and 5 bases from J, the junction kept 8 bases outside the gene matches. The CDR3, as DNA: TGTGCCAGCAGCACGACGACTAGCGGGAGGAAGGAGACCCAGTACTTC. Amino acid sequence: CASSTTTSGRKETQYF.

As concerns this clonotype: Possible read error: a much larger clone is one base away. The chain combines TRBV7-8 with TRBJ1-1; D is ambiguous. Germline V CDR1 and CDR2: SGHVS, FQNEAQ. This CDR3 is 11 amino acids long. The CDR3: CASNLVTEAFF. The CDR3 DNA is TGTGCCAGCAACTTAGTCACTGAAGCTTTCTTT.

This clonotype was seen just once. The CDR3 DNA is TGCAGCGTTGAATTGGTTATCAAAGGCGAGCAGTACTTC. Translating it yields CSVELVIKGEQYF. The chain recombines TRBV29-1 with TRBJ2-5, with no clear D. The J call may be mistaken, given a closer DNA end match to TRBJ2-7. Germline V gene lookup returns CDR1 SQVTM and CDR2 ANQGSEA. The CDR3 runs to 13 residues.

Points on this clonotype: The germline gene is not matched at one end of the junction; a read error may be the cause. CDR3 amino acids: CASSLSLVIAGFGELFF. The CDR3 nucleotides are TGTGCCAGCAGTCTATCTCTGGTCATAGCGGGATTTGGGGAGCTGTTTTTT. The J gene is TRBJ2-2, the V gene TRBV27; TRBD2 matches at 8 bases. The CDR3 consists of 17 residues. Germline lookup yields CDR1 MNHEY and CDR2 SMNVEV (reference sequence).

The chain has TRBV20-1 and TRBJ2-5, with a tentative D call TRBD2 (6 bases). Trimming left V 6 bases short and J 3 bases short, with 14 bases between. Germline V lookup: CDR1 DFQATT, CDR2 SNEGSKA (reference sequence). CDR3 size: 13 residues. The CDR3 DNA follows: TGCAGTGCCCGGGACTTGATGGAAGAGACCCAGTACTTC. This translates into CSARDLMEETQYF.

The chain couples TRBV7-2 to TRBJ2-1, with 12 bases aligning to TRBD1. The J call may be in error: the DNA end matches TRBJ2-7 better. The CDR3 totals 15 residues. From germline, CDR1 is SGHTA and CDR2 FQGNSA. The DNA of the CDR3 is TGTGCCAGCAGCCGGGACAGGGGGCTCTACAATGAGCAGTACTTC. This encodes CASSRDRGLYNEQYF.

The chain recombines TRBV2 with TRBJ2-4, with a tentative D call TRBD1 (6 bases). Germline values: CDR1 SNHLY, CDR2 FYNNEI. The CDR3 spans 13 residues. Deletions cut 5 bases from V and 13 bases from J, with 18 bases between. The CDR3 spells CASSSDRLNTQYF. The CDR3, as DNA: TGTGCCAGCAGTTCAGACAGGCTGAACACGCAGTACTTC.

This clonotype was found a few times. The chain employs TRBV10-3 and TRBJ2-7, with TRBD1 matching over 7 bases. In germline, CDR1 is ENHRY, CDR2 SYGVKD. The CDR3 runs 13 residues. V shed 3 bases and J 2 bases; nucleotides not matched to a gene: 1. The CDR3 loop is CAISDQGAYEQYF. CDR3 coding DNA: TGTGCCATCAGTGACCAGGGGGCCTACGAGCAGTACTTC.

V is TRBV20-1 and J is TRBJ2-1; 7 nucleotides line up with TRBD2. The CDR3 spans 17 residues. Trimming cost V 3 bases and J 4 bases; bases outside gene matches: 15. In germline, CDR1 is DFQATT, CDR2 SNEGSKA (reference sequence). The CDR3 DNA is TGCAGTGCTAGGGTACGAGCGGGGAGGAAAAATTACAATGAGCAGTTCTTC. It is translated as CSARVRAGRKNYNEQFF.

The table lists this clonotype with a few counts. This rearrangement joins TRBV13 to TRBJ1-6; a weak D match, TRBD1 (5 bases). The CDR3 covers 13 residues. From germline, CDR1 is PRHDT and CDR2 FYEKMQ (reference sequence). With 8 bases removed from V and 9 bases from J, the gap between germline ends came to 14 bases. The CDR3 coding sequence is TGTGCCAGCTCTCGACAGAATTTTTCACCCCTCCACTTT. As protein: CASSRQNFSPLHF.

This clonotype occurred a few times. J is TRBJ2-4 and V is TRBV28; 8 positions match TRBD1. V shed 4 bases and J 6 bases; nucleotides not matched to a gene: 5. In germline, CDR1 is MDHEN, CDR2 SYDVKM. CDR3 size: 14 residues. The CDR3, as DNA: TGTGCCAGCAGTTCACAGGGGGGACTAAACATTCAGTACTTC. Translated: CASSSQGGLNIQYF.

The gene calls are TRBV6-6 and TRBJ2-3; D is perhaps TRBD1 (5 bases). CDR1 is MNHNY and CDR2 is SVGAGI in the germline V gene (reference sequence). This CDR3 has 13 amino acids. Trimming shortened V by 7 bases and J by 2 bases, and 10 bases separated the two germline ends. The CDR3 region is CASTDSNTDTQYF. The CDR3 DNA reads TGTGCCAGCACCGACAGCAACACAGATACGCAGTATTTT.

The V and J genes are TRBV20-1 and TRBJ2-4; 7 bases are a match to TRBD2. The germline gives CDR1 DFQATT, CDR2 SNEGSKA (reference sequence). After removal of 5 bases from V and 0 bases from J, the junction contained 10 bases not matched to a gene. CDR3 length equals 16 residues. The CDR3 nucleotides are TGCAGTGCTCCGACCAGCGGGATCCTAGCCAAAAACATTCAGTACTTC. Encoded protein: CSAPTSGILAKNIQYF.

This clonotype was counted a few times. This chain joins TRBV27 and TRBJ2-7; either TRBD1 or TRBD2 may fit D (5 bases each). Deletions cut 5 bases from V and 1 base from J, with 12 bases between. Germline values: CDR1 MNHEY, CDR2 SMNVEV (reference sequence). The CDR3 spans 14 residues. In DNA form, the CDR3 reads TGTGCCAGCAGTCACCGGGACGGATCCTACGAGCAGTACTTC. Protein product: CASSHRDGSYEQYF.

This clonotype was found a few times. J is TRBJ2-3 and V is TRBV5-1, with 8 bases aligning to TRBD2. The CDR3 length is 15 residues. Per the germline V gene, CDR1 is SGHRS and CDR2 is YFSETQ. The V and J ends lost 4 bases and 4 bases, in that order; junction bases with no gene match: 8. CDR3 DNA: TGCGCCAGCAGCGGTCAGACTAGCGCGGCAGATACGCAGTATTTT. Its translation: CASSGQTSAADTQYF. Using reference TRBV5-1 and TRBJ2-3 for the parts outside the CDR3, the full variable domain is KAGVTQTPRYLIKTRGQQVTLSCSPISGHRSVSWYQQTPGQGLQFLFEYFSETQRNKGNFPGRFSGRQFSNSRSEMNVSTLELGDSALYLCASSGQTSAADTQYFGPGTRLTVL.